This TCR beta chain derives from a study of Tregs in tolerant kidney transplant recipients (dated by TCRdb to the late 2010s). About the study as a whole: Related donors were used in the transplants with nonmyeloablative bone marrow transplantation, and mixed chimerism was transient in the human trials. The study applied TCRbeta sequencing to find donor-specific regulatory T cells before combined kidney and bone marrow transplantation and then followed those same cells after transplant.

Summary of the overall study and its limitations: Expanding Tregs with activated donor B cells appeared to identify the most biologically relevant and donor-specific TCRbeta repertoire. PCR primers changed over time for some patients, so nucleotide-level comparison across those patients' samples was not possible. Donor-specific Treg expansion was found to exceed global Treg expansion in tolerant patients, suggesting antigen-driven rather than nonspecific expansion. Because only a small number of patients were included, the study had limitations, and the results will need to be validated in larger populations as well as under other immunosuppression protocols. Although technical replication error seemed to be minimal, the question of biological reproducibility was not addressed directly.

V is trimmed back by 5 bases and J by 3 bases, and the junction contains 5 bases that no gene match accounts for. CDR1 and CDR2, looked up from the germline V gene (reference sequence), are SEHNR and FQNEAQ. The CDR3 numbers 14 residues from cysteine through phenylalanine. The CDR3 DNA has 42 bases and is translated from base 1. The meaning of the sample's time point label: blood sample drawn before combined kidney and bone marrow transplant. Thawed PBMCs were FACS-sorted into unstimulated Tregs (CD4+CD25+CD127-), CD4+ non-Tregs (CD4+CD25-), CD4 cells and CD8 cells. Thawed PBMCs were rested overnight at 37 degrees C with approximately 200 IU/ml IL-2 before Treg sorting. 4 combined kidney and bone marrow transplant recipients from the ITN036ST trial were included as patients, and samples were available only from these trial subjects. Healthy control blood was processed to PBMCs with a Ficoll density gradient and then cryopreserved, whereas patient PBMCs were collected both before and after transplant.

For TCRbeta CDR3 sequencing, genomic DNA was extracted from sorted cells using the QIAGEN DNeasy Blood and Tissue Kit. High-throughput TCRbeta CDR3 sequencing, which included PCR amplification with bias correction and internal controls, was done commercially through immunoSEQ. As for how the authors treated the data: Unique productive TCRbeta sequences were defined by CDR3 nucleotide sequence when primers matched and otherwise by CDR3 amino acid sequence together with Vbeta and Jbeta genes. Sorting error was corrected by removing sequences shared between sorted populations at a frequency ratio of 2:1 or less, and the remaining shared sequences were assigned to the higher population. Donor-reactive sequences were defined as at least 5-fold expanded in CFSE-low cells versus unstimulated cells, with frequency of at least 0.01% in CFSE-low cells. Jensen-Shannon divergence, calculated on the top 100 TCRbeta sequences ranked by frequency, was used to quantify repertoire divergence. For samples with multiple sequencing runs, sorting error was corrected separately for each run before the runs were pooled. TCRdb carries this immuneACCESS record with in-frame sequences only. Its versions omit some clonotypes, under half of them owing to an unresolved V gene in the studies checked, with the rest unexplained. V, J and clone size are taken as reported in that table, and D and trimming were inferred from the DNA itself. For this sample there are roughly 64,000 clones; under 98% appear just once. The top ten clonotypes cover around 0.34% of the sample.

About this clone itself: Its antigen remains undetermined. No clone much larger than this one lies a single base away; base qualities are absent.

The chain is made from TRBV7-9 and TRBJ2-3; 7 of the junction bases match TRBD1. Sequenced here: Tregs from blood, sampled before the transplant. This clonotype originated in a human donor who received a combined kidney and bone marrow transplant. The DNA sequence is TGTGCCAGCAGCATCGGGACAGCAACAGATACGCAGTATTTT. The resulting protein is CASSIGTATDTQYF.